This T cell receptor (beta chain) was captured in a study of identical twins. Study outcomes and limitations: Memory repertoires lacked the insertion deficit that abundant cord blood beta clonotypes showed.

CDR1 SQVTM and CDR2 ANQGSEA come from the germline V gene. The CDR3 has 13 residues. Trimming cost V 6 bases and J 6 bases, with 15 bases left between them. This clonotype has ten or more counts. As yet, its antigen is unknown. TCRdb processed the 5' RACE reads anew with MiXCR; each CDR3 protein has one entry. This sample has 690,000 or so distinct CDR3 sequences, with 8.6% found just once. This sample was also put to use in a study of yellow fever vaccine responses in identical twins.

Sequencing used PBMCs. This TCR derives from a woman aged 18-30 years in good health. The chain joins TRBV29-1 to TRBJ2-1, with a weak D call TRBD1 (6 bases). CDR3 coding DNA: TGCAGCGTCTTATTGTCAGGGGCCAATGAGCAGTTCTTC. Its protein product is CSVLLSGANEQFF.